This T cell receptor (beta chain) was profiled in a study of T cell clonality in common variable immunodeficiency. This clone has a count of ten or more. Its antigen is still unknown. The sequenced fragment ends 3 residues before the CDR3 boundary, so the rest is inferred from the germline J gene. Study outcomes and limitations: Compared with healthy controls, CVID subjects showed increased TCRbeta clonality, mostly in about a third. T cell subpopulation sequencing would be needed to explain CVID clonality. Common variable immunodeficiency TCR beta sequences reportedly had fewer deletions and N-nucleotide insertions.

Germline assignment: CDR1 SGHTA and CDR2 FQGNSA. The CDR3 is 16 amino acids. The V and J ends lost 0 bases and 9 bases, in that order; junction bases with no gene match: 8. CVID and control samples used equivalent genomic DNA input. TCRdb's table, derived via immunoSEQ multiplex PCR, lists solely in-frame clones and lacks some. The sample yields 60,000 to 75,000 clones, without any singletons. The chain employs TRBV7-2 and TRBJ2-1; 10 bases agree with TRBD2. This TCR was recovered from a person between 18 and 75 years old in good health. Sequencing input: peripheral blood mononuclear cells. The CDR3 is CASSLALAGRRSEQFF. Partial CDR3 DNA: TGTGCCAGCAGCTTAGCACTAGCGGGACGTAGGAGTGAG.